This entry lists 17 T cell receptor beta chains sequenced from one sample in a study of blood T cell repertoires in COVID-19. The assay was immunoSEQ multiplex PCR, and TCRdb's table has in-frame clones only and misses some. The sample contains around 110,000 clones, roughly 89% of which appear only once. Sample: peripheral blood. Source of these receptors: a man between 35 and 55 years old with acute or convalescent COVID-19.

This clone was detected only once. The chain joins TRBV27 to TRBJ1-4, with 7 bases that match TRBD1. CDR3 length: 15 residues. In germline, CDR1 is MNHEY, CDR2 SMNVEV (reference sequence). V gave up 5 bases and J gave up 8 bases; unmatched junction bases: 11. The CDR3 protein is CASSQYQTGREKLFF. CDR3 sequence (DNA): TGTGCCAGCAGTCAATACCAGACAGGGCGGGAAAAACTGTTTTTT.

The chain has TRBV30 and TRBJ2-5; D may be TRBD2 (6 bases). CDR3 length equals 12 residues. Germline V gives CDR1 GTSNPN, CDR2 SVGIG (reference sequence). Deletions cut 2 bases from V and 2 bases from J, with 6 bases between. CDR3 nucleotide sequence: TGTGCCTGGAGTCGGGGGCAAGAGACCCAGTACTTC. This gives the protein CAWSRGQETQYF.

The V and J genes are TRBV2 and TRBJ1-2; possibly TRBD1 for D (6 bases). Germline lookup yields CDR1 SNHLY and CDR2 FYNNEI. Trimming shortened V by 2 bases and J by 2 bases, and 12 bases separated the two germline ends. This CDR3 has 15 residues. The CDR3 coding sequence is TGTGCCAGCAGTGAAAGTGCCGGACAGAACTATGGCTACACCTTC. Its protein is CASSESAGQNYGYTF.

This chain links TRBV14 with TRBJ1-6, with D possibly TRBD1 on 5 matching bases. Germline values: CDR1 SGHDN, CDR2 FVKESK. The V end lost 0 bases, the J end lost 7 bases, and 13 bases lay between the germline ends. This CDR3 is 16 amino acids long. For the CDR3, the DNA is TGTGCCAGCAGCCAAGATGGAGGGGCCCGAAATTCACCCCTCCACTTT. The encoded protein is CASSQDGGARNSPLHF. Supplemented by reference TRBV14 and TRBJ1-6, the full variable domain reads EAGVTQFPSHSVIEKGQTVTLRCDPISGHDNLYWYRRVMGKEIKFLLHFVKESKQDESGMPNNRFLAERTGGTYSTLKVQPAELEDSGVYFCASSQDGGARNSPLHFGNGTRLTVT.

The chain joins TRBV4-1 to TRBJ2-5; D may be TRBD1 (6 bases). Per germline, CDR1 MGHRA and CDR2 YSYEKL. The CDR3 is 15 residues long. Trimming removed 2 bases from V and 1 base from J, with 11 bases in between. The CDR3 spells CASSQPGQFQETQYF. CDR3 nucleotide sequence: TGCGCCAGCAGCCAACCCGGACAGTTCCAAGAGACCCAGTACTTC.

This rearrangement joins TRBV6-1 to TRBJ1-5; D perhaps matches TRBD1 (6 bases). Germline CDR1 is MNHNS and CDR2 is SASEGT. This CDR3 contains 18 residues. Trimming removed 2 bases from V and 1 base from J, with 18 bases in between. The CDR3 region is CASSEKKVGQGSNQPQHF. The DNA for the CDR3 is TGTGCCAGCAGTGAAAAGAAGGTAGGGCAGGGGAGCAATCAGCCCCAGCATTTT.

The V and J genes are TRBV19 and TRBJ1-1, with 9 bases matching TRBD1. Trimming took 5 bases from V and 0 from J; bases not matched to a gene: 7. There are 16 residues in the CDR3. Germline CDR1 and CDR2: LNHDA and SQIVND (reference sequence). This CDR3 reads CASSDNRGRMNTEAFF. DNA for the CDR3: TGTGCCAGTAGTGACAACAGGGGGCGGATGAACACTGAAGCTTTCTTT.

The CDR3 region is CASSETTNSYNEQFF. The CDR3, as DNA: TGTGCCAGCAGTGAAACGACTAACTCCTACAATGAGCAGTTCTTC. The V call is TRBV6-1, the J call TRBJ2-1; D is possibly TRBD2 (5 bases). The CDR3 has 15 residues. Germline V gene data show CDR1 as MNHNS and CDR2 as SASEGT. The V and J ends lost 2 bases and 0 bases respectively, with 8 bases between them.

The V call is TRBV15, the J call TRBJ1-4, with no clear D. The CDR3 totals 13 residues. CDR1 is LNHNV, CDR2 YYDKDF, per germline (reference sequence). V was clipped by 8 bases and J by 8 bases, with 15 bases between them. The CDR3 bases are TGTGCCACCCGGGGTTGGTCACCAGAAAAACTGTTTTTT. Residues: CATRGWSPEKLFF.

The chain is built from TRBV6-1 and TRBJ1-2; 7 bases line up with TRBD1. The CDR3 sequence is 15 residues long. V lost 3 bases, J lost 6 bases, and 10 bases stayed unmatched. Germline V gives CDR1 MNHNS, CDR2 SASEGT. The CDR3 sequence: CASSDVRQGFDGYTF. Here the CDR3 DNA reads TGTGCCAGCAGTGACGTACGACAGGGATTCGATGGCTACACCTTC.

This chain uses TRBV5-1 with TRBJ1-1; D is unclear. Germline V gene lookup returns CDR1 SGHRS and CDR2 YFSETQ. The CDR3 has 14 amino acids. The ends were cut back, 1 base at V and 1 base at J, with 8 bases in the middle. The CDR3 sequence is CASSLTIENTEAFF. In DNA form, the CDR3 reads TGCGCCAGCAGCTTGACAATCGAGAACACTGAAGCTTTCTTT.

This chain uses TRBV6-5 with TRBJ2-1; D is ambiguous. CDR3 length equals 16 residues. Trimming removed 4 bases at V and 0 bases at J, with 13 bases between. CDR1 is MNHEY and CDR2 is SVGAGI in the germline V gene. The CDR3 loop reads CASSFNPPSSYNEQFF. In DNA, the CDR3 is TGTGCCAGCAGTTTCAACCCCCCGAGCTCCTACAATGAGCAGTTCTTC.

The chain links TRBV4-1 to TRBJ2-7; TRBD2 aligns across 8 bases. Trimming at V came to 1 base and at J to 4 bases, leaving 9 bases not matched to a gene. The length of the CDR3 is 16 residues. CDR1 is MGHRA, CDR2 YSYEKL, per germline. The CDR3 region has the DNA TGCGCCAGCAGCCAAGTAACCGGACTAGCCAGATACGAGCAGTACTTC. Translating it yields CASSQVTGLARYEQYF.

The chain employs TRBV2 and TRBJ1-2; TRBD1 agrees at 8 bases. Germline V gene lookup returns CDR1 SNHLY and CDR2 FYNNEI. The CDR3 has 14 residues. With 4 bases clipped from V and 2 bases from J, the junction kept 3 bases outside the gene matches. CDR3 sequence: CASSVRGLNYGYTF. CDR3 sequence (DNA): TGTGCCAGCAGTGTCAGGGGGCTGAACTATGGCTACACCTTC.

The V and J genes are TRBV3-1 (or the pseudogene TRBV3-2) and TRBJ2-7; a weak D match, TRBD2 (5 bases). Trimming shortened V by 4 bases and J by 2 bases, and 9 bases separated the two germline ends. CDR1 LGHDT and CDR2 YNNKEL come from the germline V gene (reference sequence). CDR3 length equals 13 residues. The CDR3 DNA reads TGTGCCAGCAGCCGGACTTTCACCTACGAGCAGTACTTC. Translating it yields CASSRTFTYEQYF.

This clone was observed a handful of times. The V call is TRBV11-1, the J call TRBJ1-1; D gene unclear. The ends were cut back, 5 bases at V and 1 base at J, with 11 bases in the middle. The CDR3 consists of 14 residues. The V gene's germline CDR1 is SGHAT and CDR2 FQDESV (reference sequence). DNA of the CDR3: TGTGCCAGCAGCCAAGGCGGGTGGAACACTGAAGCTTTCTTT. It translates to CASSQGGWNTEAFF.

The rearrangement joins TRBV27 to TRBJ1-1; possibly TRBD1 for D (5 bases). Between the trimmed V and J ends, which lost 5 bases and 5 bases, there was a span of 12 bases. This CDR3 has 13 amino acids. Germline V gene lookup returns CDR1 MNHEY and CDR2 SMNVEV (reference sequence). Here the CDR3 DNA reads TGTGCCAGCAGTACGGGTAAGGGGACTGAAGCTTTCTTT. This encodes CASSTGKGTEAFF.